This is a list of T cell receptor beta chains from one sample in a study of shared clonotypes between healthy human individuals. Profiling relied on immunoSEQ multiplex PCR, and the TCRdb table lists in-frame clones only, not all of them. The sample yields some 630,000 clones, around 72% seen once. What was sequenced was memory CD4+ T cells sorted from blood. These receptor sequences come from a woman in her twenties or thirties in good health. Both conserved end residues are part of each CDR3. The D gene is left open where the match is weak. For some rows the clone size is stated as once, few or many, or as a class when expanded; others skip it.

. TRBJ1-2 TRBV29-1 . CSVGTGASYGYTF TGCAGCGTTGGTACGGGGGCCTCCTATGGCTACACCTTC
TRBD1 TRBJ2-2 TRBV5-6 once CASSLTGELTGELFF TGTGCCAGCAGCTTGACAGGGGAGCTTACCGGGGAGCTGTTTTTT
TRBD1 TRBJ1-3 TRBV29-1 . CSARGQGQNTIYF TGCAGCGCGAGAGGACAGGGCCAAAACACCATATATTTT
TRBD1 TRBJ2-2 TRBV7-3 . CASSPRGGPGYTGELFF TGTGCCAGCAGCCCCAGAGGGGGCCCAGGGTACACCGGGGAGCTGTTTTTT
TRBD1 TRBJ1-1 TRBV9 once CASSVTGQMNTEAFF TGTGCCAGCAGCGTAACGGGACAGATGAACACTGAAGCTTTCTTT
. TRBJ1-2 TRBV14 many CASSYGTASGYTF TGTGCCAGCAGCTACGGGACCGCGAGCGGCTACACCTTC
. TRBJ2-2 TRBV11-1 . CASSLPANTGELFF TGTGCCAGCAGCTTACCGGCGAACACCGGGGAGCTGTTTTTT
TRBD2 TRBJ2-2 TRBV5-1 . CASSLGGTSEAGELFF TGCGCCAGCAGCTTGGGCGGGACTAGCGAGGCCGGGGAGCTGTTTTTT
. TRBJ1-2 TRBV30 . CAWSVRNSYSYTF TGTGCCTGGAGTGTACGGAACAGTTATTCCTACACCTTC
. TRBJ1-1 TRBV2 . CASILGEMAEAFF TGTGCCAGCATCTTGGGTGAGATGGCTGAAGCTTTCTTT
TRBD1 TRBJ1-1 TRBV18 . CASSSGQGSRAFF TGTGCCAGCTCGTCAGGACAGGGATCGAGAGCTTTCTTT
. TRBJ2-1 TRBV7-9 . CASSSVKGSSYNEQFF TGTGCCAGCAGCTCCGTCAAAGGGAGCTCCTACAATGAGCAGTTCTTC
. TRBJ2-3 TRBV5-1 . CASSYGQEGPHTQYF TGCGCCAGCAGCTATGGACAGGAGGGTCCCCATACGCAGTATTTT
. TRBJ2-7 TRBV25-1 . CASSRNLYEQYF TGTGCCAGCAGTAGGAACCTCTACGAGCAGTACTTC
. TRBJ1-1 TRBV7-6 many CASSSQTDTEAFF TGTGCCAGCAGCTCCCAAACAGACACTGAAGCTTTCTTT
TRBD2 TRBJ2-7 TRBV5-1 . CASSTGTSGTGEQYF TGCGCCAGCAGCACCGGGACTAGCGGGACCGGCGAGCAGTACTTC
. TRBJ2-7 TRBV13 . CASSPGPRGSYEQYF TGTGCCAGCAGCCCCGGTCCCCGGGGGTCTTACGAGCAGTACTTC